This T cell receptor (beta chain) was sequenced during a study of control samples from healthy donors and cancer patients. V was clipped by 1 base and J by 5 bases; unmatched bases: 3. CDR1 is GTSNPN and CDR2 is SVGIG in the germline V gene (reference sequence). This CDR3 comprises 14 residues. Libraries were prepared by immunoSEQ multiplex PCR; TCRdb keeps only in-frame clonotypes and omits some of them. The sample yields 100,000 to 110,000 clones, roughly 90% seen once. The gene calls are TRBV30 and TRBJ1-5, with 9 bases lining up with TRBD1. The receptor's source is a woman aged 50 to 60 in good health. Sequenced material: blood. This chain's CDR3 is CAWSATGGHQPQHF. CDR3 nucleotide sequence: TGTGCCTGGAGTGCCACAGGGGGCCATCAGCCCCAGCATTTT.